The 18 T cell receptor beta chains below come from one sample, sequenced in a study of T cell clonality in common variable immunodeficiency. Sequenced by immunoSEQ multiplex PCR; TCRdb stores in-frame clones only, minus some. This sample carries some 50,000 clones, none of them present only once. The sequenced sample was peripheral blood mononuclear cells. The receptor set was obtained from a person aged 18 to 70 in good health.

Ten or more counts support this clone. The CDR3 end falls 3 residues outside the read, so it is completed with the germline J gene. This chain uses TRBV19 with TRBJ2-5, with 9 bases lining up with TRBD2. The CDR3 spans 16 residues. CDR1 and CDR2 (germline): LNHDA, SQIVND (reference sequence). The trim removed 3 bases at V and 0 bases at J, leaving 5 bases unmatched. Partial CDR3 DNA: TGTGCCAGTAGTATCGGGGCTAGCGGGAACCAAGAGACC. It translates to CASSIGASGNQET. The entire CDR3 sequence reads CASSIGASGNQETQYF.

This clone was detected ten times or more. The CDR3 goes on 3 residues after the read ends, and that part is filled in from the germline J gene. The gene calls are TRBV20-1 and TRBJ2-1, with 9 bases matching TRBD2. Germline lookup yields CDR1 DFQATT and CDR2 SNEGSKA (reference sequence). The junction had 11 bases not matched to a gene; V was cut back by 5 bases and J by 6 bases. The CDR3 runs 15 residues. The CDR3 here is CSAGIAGEEANEQFF. The sequenced CDR3 bases are TGCAGTGCTGGCATAGCGGGAGAAGAAGCCAATGAG.

The sample holds many counts of this clone. The read is 3 residues too short to cover the CDR3 end, so that end is filled in from the germline J gene. V is TRBV2 and J is TRBJ2-3, with 8 bases aligning to TRBD1. Germline V lookup: CDR1 SNHLY, CDR2 FYNNEI. CDR3 length equals 15 residues. V dropped 8 bases and J dropped 2; count of bases not matched to a gene: 9. CDR3 DNA (partial): TGTGCCAGCGGGACAGGTACGACACTCACAGATACG. It is translated as CASGTGTTLTDT. The whole CDR3 reads CASGTGTTLTDTQYF.

This clone appeared many times. Read sequence stops 3 residues before the CDR3 end, and the germline J gene provides the missing end. This chain links TRBV10-2 with TRBJ2-1, with 13 bases fitting TRBD2. J gave up 9 bases and V 6 bases, and 8 bases lay outside the gene matches. The CDR3 spans 15 residues. Germline values: CDR1 WSHSY, CDR2 SAAADI. The CDR3 DNA, read in part, is TGCGCCAGCAGGGACAGGACTAGCGGGAGAATTGAG. Encoded protein: CASRDRTSGRIE. The complete CDR3 protein is CASRDRTSGRIEQFF.

To note about this clone: The read terminates 3 residues before the CDR3 end, so the remaining end is supplied by the germline J gene. The rearrangement links TRBV20-1 to TRBJ2-7; no firm D call. CDR1 is DFQATT, CDR2 SNEGSKA, per germline (reference sequence). V shed 5 bases and J shed 3 bases, with 17 bases lying between them. This CDR3 is built from 14 residues. CDR3 sequence: CSAVTETGYYEQYF. CDR3 bases read: TGCAGTGCTGTGACTGAAACCGGGTACTACGAG.

This clone was observed many times. Coverage ceases 3 residues before the CDR3 finishes, and the germline J gene fills in the end. V and J are TRBV18 and TRBJ2-7; tentative D call: TRBD2 (6 bases). V dropped 1 base and J dropped 2 bases, with 12 bases sitting between them. Germline lookup yields CDR1 KGHSH and CDR2 LQKENI. This CDR3 contains 15 residues. CDR3 in amino acids: CASSPLGGNPYEQYF. The sequenced CDR3 bases are TGTGCCAGCTCACCACTTGGGGGGAACCCCTACGAG.

This clone was recorded at least ten times. The CDR3 end lies 3 residues beyond the end of the read and is filled in from the germline J gene. Other nucleotide sequences from this sample produce the same CDR3. V gene TRBV20-1 combines with J gene TRBJ2-1, with 11 bases that match TRBD2. The CDR3 extends over 15 amino acids. V dropped 5 bases and J dropped 6; count of bases not matched to a gene: 9. Germline V gives CDR1 DFQATT, CDR2 SNEGSKA (reference sequence). CDR3 amino acids: CSALRLAGGPNEQFF. The CDR3 DNA, read in part, is TGCAGTGCTCTCCGATTAGCGGGAGGGCCCAATGAG.

This clone has a count of ten or more. The sequence runs out 3 residues before the end of the CDR3; the remainder is reconstructed from the germline J gene. The chain recombines TRBV19 with TRBJ1-1; TRBD1 is a possible D gene (6 bases). The CDR3 length is 15 residues. V lost 7 bases to trimming and J lost 5 bases, with 20 bases between them. In germline, CDR1 is LNHDA, CDR2 SQIVND (reference sequence). The CDR3 reads CASTLRTVFTTEAFF. Partial CDR3 DNA: TGTGCCAGTACCCTAAGGACAGTTTTTACGACTGAA.

This clone was seen many times. The CDR3 extends 3 residues past the end of the read, so its final part is completed from the germline J gene. The chain has TRBV6-2 or TRBV6-3 and TRBJ1-6; tentatively, D is TRBD1 (5 bases). Trimming removed 6 bases at V and 12 bases at J, with 15 bases between. CDR1 is MNHEY, CDR2 SVGEGT, per germline. This CDR3 spans 13 amino acids. The CDR3 reads CASSPDIIKPLHF. Partial CDR3 DNA: TGTGCCAGCAGCCCGGACATTATCAAACCC.

This clone was recorded at least ten times. Germline and junction disagree at one end, which may indicate a read error. The CDR3 loop is CASSQVPPTAGQYF. The sequenced part of the CDR3 DNA is TGCGCCAGCAGCCAAGTCCCCCCGACAGCCGGT. This rearrangement joins TRBV4-2 to TRBJ2-4; maybe TRBD1 (5 bases). The CDR3 end lies 3 residues beyond the end of the read and is filled in from the germline J gene. Germline values: CDR1 LGHNA, CDR2 YNFKEQ. This CDR3 is 14 amino acids long.

This clone was detected ten times or more. The read finishes 3 residues shy of the CDR3 end, and the germline J gene is used to complete it. This chain uses TRBV7-3 with TRBJ2-4, with 7 bases fitting TRBD2. The V gene's germline CDR1 is SGHTA and CDR2 FQGTGA. Trimming removed 0 bases from V and 6 bases from J; junction bases left unmatched: 5. The CDR3 spans 15 residues. CDR3 sequence reads: CASSLTGGVGNIQYF. CDR3 bases read: TGTGCCAGCAGCTTAACGGGGGGGGTCGGAAACATT. Supplemented by reference TRBV7-3 and TRBJ2-4, the full variable domain reads GAGVSQTPSNKVTEKGKYVELRCDPISGHTALYWYRQSLGQGPEFLIYFQGTGAADDSGLPNDRFFAVRPEGSVSTLKIQRTERGDSAVYLCASSLTGGVGNIQYFGAGTRLSVL.

Ten or more counts support this clone. From the germline J gene comes the end of the CDR3, since the read stops 3 residues before it. The chain carries TRBV4-2 and TRBJ2-2, with 9 bases aligning to TRBD1. The CDR3 totals 20 residues. The V gene's germline CDR1 is LGHNA and CDR2 YNFKEQ. The CDR3 protein is CASSQGVGQGKPLGNSPLFF. CDR3 DNA (partial): TGTGCCAGCAGCCAAGGTGTGGGACAGGGTAAACCCCTTGGTAATTCACCG.

This clone was seen at least ten times. The CDR3 is cut off 3 residues early in the read; its end comes from the germline J gene. This chain links TRBV20-1 with TRBJ2-3; D may be TRBD2 (6 bases). This CDR3 is built from 12 residues. Germline CDR1 and CDR2: DFQATT and SNEGSKA (reference sequence). The CDR3 sequence: CSAREESETQYF. The covered CDR3 bases are TGCAGTGCCAGGGAGGAGTCCGAGACG.

This clone has a count of ten or more. From the germline J gene comes the end of the CDR3, since the read stops 3 residues before it. The chain employs TRBV20-1 and TRBJ2-3, with 9 bases identical to TRBD1. This CDR3 spans 14 amino acids. After removal of 0 bases from V and 4 bases from J, the junction contained 2 bases not matched to a gene. The germline V gene encodes CDR1 DFQATT and CDR2 SNEGSKA (reference sequence). The part of the CDR3 DNA that was read is TGCAGTGCTAGAGATGGACAGGGGTCAGATACG. This gives the protein CSARDGQGSDT. The full CDR3 sequence reads CSARDGQGSDTQYF.

This clone showed up many times. The CDR3 loop is CASSLYGGDTEAFF. Partial CDR3 DNA: TGCGCCAGCAGCTTATACGGGGGGGATACTGAA. The rearrangement links TRBV5-1 to TRBJ1-1, with TRBD1 as a possible D gene (5 bases). The CDR3 extends 3 residues past the end of the read, so its final part is completed from the germline J gene. From germline, CDR1 is SGHRS and CDR2 YFSETQ. Trimming took off 2 bases at V and 5 bases at J, with 13 bases between the two ends. The CDR3 sequence is 14 residues long.

This clone was seen at least ten times. The CDR3 end falls 3 residues outside the read, so it is completed with the germline J gene. The chain joins TRBV19 to TRBJ1-6; 9 bases line up with TRBD1. Germline-derived CDR1 and CDR2 are LNHDA and SQIVND (reference sequence). The CDR3 spans 14 residues. J gave up 7 bases and V 10 bases, and 8 bases lay outside the gene matches. The CDR3 here is CATGRDRENSPLHF. Incomplete CDR3 DNA: TGTGCCACCGGCCGGGACAGGGAAAATTCACCC.

This clone was picked up many times. The CDR3 goes on 3 residues after the read ends, and that part is filled in from the germline J gene. V gene TRBV7-2 combines with J gene TRBJ1-1; D perhaps matches TRBD1 (6 bases). The V gene lost 0 bases and the J gene lost 1 base, with 9 bases spanning the gap. From germline, CDR1 is SGHTA and CDR2 FQGNSA. The CDR3 is 15 residues long. The CDR3 sequence is CASSLARTANTEAFF. CDR3 DNA, as far as it was read: TGTGCCAGCAGCTTAGCTAGGACAGCGAACACTGAA.

This clone has ten or more counts. The CDR3 extends 3 residues past the end of the read, so its final part is completed from the germline J gene. This chain connects TRBV7-2 to TRBJ2-3; 8 nucleotides match TRBD2. V gave up 5 bases and J gave up 1 base; unmatched junction bases: 5. Germline-derived CDR1 and CDR2 are SGHTA and FQGNSA. This CDR3 is built from 15 residues. The CDR3 here is CASSGAGVGTDTQYF. CDR3 DNA (partial): TGTGCCAGCAGCGGAGCGGGGGTCGGCACAGATACG.